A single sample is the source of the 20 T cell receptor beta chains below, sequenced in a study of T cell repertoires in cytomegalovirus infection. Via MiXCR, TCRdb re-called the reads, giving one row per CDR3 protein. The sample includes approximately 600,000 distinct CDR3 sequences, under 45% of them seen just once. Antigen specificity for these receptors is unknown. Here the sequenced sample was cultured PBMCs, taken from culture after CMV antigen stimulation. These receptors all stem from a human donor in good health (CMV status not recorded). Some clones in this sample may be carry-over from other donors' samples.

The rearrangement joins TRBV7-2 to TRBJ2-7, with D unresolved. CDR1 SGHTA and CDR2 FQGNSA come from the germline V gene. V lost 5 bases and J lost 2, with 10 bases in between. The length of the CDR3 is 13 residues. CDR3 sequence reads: CASSRGRPYEQYF. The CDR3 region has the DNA TGTGCCAGCAGCCGCGGACGCCCCTACGAGCAGTACTTC.

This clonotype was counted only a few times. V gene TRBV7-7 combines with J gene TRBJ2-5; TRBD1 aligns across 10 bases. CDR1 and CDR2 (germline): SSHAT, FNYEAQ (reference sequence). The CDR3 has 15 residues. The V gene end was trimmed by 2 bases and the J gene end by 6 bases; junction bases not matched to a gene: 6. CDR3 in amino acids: CASSLYRDRGQTQYF. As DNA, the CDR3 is TGTGCCAGCAGCTTATACCGGGACAGGGGACAGACCCAGTACTTC.

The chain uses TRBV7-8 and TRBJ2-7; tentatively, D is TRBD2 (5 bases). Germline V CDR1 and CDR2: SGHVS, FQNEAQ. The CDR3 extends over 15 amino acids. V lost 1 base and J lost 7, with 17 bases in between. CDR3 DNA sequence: TGTGCCAGCAGCTTAGGTGTCGGATGGGGAGATGAGCAGTACTTC. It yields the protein CASSLGVGWGDEQYF.

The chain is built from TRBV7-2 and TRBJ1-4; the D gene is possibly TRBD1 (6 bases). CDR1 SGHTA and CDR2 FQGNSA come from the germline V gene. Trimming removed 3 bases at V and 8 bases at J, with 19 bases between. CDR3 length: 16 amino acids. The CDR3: CASSFTGTVRGEKLFF. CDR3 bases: TGTGCCAGCAGCTTCACCGGGACCGTGAGGGGGGAAAAACTGTTTTTT. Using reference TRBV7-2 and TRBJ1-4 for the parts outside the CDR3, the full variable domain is GAGVSQSPSNKVTEKGKDVELRCDPISGHTALYWYRQSLGQGLEFLIYFQGNSAPDKSGLPSDRFSAERTGGSVSTLTIQRTQQEDSAVYLCASSFTGTVRGEKLFFGSGTQLSVL.

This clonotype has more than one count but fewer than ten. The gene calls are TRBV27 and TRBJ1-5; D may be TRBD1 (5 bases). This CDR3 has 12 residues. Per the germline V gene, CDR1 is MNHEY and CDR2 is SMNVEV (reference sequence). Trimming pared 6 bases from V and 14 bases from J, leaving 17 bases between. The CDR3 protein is CASSQIDSPEHF. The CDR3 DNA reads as TGTGCCAGCAGCCAAATCGACAGTCCAGAGCATTTT.

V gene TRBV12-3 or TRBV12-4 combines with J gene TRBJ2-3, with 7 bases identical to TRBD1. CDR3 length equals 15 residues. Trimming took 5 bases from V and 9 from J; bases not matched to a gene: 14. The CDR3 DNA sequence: TGTGCCAGCAGTGAACAGGGGCCCCTCACAAGAACGCAGTATTTT. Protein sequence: CASSEQGPLTRTQYF.

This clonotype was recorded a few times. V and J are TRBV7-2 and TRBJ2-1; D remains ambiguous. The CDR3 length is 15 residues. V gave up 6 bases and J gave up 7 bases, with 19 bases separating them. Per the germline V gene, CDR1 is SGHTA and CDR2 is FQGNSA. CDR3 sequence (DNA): TGTGCCAGCAGTACTCAAGTCGTTGCAGGTAATGAGCAGTTCTTC. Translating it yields CASSTQVVAGNEQFF.

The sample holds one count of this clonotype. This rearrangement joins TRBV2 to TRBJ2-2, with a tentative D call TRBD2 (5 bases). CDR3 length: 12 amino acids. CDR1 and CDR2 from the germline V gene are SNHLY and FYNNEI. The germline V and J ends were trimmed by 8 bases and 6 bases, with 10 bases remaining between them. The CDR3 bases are TGTGCCAGCGGGAGCCAGGCCGGGGAGCTGTTTTTT. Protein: CASGSQAGELFF.

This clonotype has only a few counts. The CDR3 DNA follows: TGTGCCAGCAGTTCCGGGACAGCCTCTAGGGAGACCCAGTACTTC. It translates to CASSSGTASRETQYF. The chain links TRBV12-3 or TRBV12-4 to TRBJ2-5, with 7 nucleotides matching TRBD1. The CDR3 loop spans 15 amino acids. Trimming at V came to 4 bases and at J to 5 bases, leaving 10 bases not matched to a gene.

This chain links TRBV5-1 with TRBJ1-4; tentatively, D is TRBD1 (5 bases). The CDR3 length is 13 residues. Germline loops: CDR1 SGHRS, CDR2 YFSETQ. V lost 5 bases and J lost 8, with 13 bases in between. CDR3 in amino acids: CASRSREEEKLFF. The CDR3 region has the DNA TGCGCCAGCAGAAGCAGGGAAGAAGAAAAACTGTTTTTT.

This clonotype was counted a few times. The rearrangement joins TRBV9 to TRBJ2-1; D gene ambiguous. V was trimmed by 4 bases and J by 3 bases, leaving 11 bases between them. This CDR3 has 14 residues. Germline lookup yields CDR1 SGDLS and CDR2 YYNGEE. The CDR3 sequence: CASSPGGRYNEQFF. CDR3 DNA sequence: TGTGCCAGCAGCCCCGGTGGCCGCTACAATGAGCAGTTCTTC. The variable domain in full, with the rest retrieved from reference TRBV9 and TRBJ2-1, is DSGVTQTPKHLITATGQRVTLRCSPRSGDLSVYWYQQSLDQGLQFLIQYYNGEERAKGNILERFSAQQFPDLHSELNLSSLELGDSALYFCASSPGGRYNEQFFGPGTRLTVL.

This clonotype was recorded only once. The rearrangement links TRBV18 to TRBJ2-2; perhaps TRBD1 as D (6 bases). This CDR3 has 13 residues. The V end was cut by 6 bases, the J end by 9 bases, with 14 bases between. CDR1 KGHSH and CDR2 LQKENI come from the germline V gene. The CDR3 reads CASSPGDGRELFF. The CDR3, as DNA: TGTGCCAGCTCTCCAGGGGACGGCCGGGAGCTGTTTTTT.

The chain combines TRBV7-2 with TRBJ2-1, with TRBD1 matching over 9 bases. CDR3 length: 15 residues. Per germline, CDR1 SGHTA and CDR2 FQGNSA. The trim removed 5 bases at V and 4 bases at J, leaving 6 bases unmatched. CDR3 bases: TGTGCCAGCAGCCTCCGGACAGGGGAGTACAATGAGCAGTTCTTC. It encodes CASSLRTGEYNEQFF. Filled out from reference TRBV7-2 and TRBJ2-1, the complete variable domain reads GAGVSQSPSNKVTEKGKDVELRCDPISGHTALYWYRQSLGQGLEFLIYFQGNSAPDKSGLPSDRFSAERTGGSVSTLTIQRTQQEDSAVYLCASSLRTGEYNEQFFGPGTRLTVL.

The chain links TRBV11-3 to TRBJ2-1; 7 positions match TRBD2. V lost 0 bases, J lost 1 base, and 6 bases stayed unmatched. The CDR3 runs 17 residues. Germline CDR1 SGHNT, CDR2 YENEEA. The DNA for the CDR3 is TGTGCCAGCAGCTTAGAAGTGGCTAGCGGTTCCTACAATGAGCAGTTCTTC. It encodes CASSLEVASGSYNEQFF.

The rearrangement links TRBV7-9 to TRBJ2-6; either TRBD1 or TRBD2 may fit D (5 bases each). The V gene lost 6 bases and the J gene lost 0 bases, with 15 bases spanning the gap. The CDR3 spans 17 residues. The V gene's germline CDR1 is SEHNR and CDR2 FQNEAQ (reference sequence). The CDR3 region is CASRKGWGNSGANVLTF. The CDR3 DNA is TGTGCCAGCAGGAAAGGTTGGGGGAACTCTGGGGCCAACGTCCTGACTTTC.

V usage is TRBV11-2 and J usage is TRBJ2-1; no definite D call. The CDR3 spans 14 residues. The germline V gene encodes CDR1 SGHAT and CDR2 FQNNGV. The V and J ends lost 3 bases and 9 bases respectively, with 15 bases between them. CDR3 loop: CASSLAGWLSEQFF. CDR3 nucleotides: TGTGCCAGCAGCTTGGCAGGTTGGTTGAGTGAGCAGTTCTTC. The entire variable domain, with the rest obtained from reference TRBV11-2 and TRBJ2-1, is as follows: EAGVAQSPRYKIIEKRQSVAFWCNPISGHATLYWYQQILGQGPKLLIQFQNNGVVDDSQLPKDRFSAERLKGVDSTLKIQPAKLEDSAVYLCASSLAGWLSEQFFGPGTRLTVL.

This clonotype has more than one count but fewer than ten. In DNA form, the CDR3 reads TGTGCCAGCAGCCTAATTGCGGGACCGTACACAGATACGCAGTATTTT. Its protein is CASSLIAGPYTDTQYF. The chain joins TRBV7-2 to TRBJ2-3; TRBD2 might be the D (6 bases). This CDR3 has 16 amino acids. In germline, CDR1 is SGHTA, CDR2 FQGNSA. The germline V and J ends were trimmed by 5 bases and 2 bases, with 17 bases remaining between them.

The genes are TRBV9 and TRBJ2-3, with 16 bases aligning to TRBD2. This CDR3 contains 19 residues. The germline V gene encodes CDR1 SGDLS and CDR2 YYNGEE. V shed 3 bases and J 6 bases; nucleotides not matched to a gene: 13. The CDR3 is CASSDSPGTSGGVPDTQYF. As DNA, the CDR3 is TGTGCCAGCAGCGATTCCCCCGGGACTAGCGGGGGGGTCCCGGATACGCAGTATTTT.

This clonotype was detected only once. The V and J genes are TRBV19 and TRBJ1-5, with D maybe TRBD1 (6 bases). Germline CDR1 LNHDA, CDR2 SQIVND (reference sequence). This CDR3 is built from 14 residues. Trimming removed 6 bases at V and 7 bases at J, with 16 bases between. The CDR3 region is CASRLGHIIQPQHF. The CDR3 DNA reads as TGTGCCAGTAGGCTGGGACACATCATACAGCCCCAGCATTTT.

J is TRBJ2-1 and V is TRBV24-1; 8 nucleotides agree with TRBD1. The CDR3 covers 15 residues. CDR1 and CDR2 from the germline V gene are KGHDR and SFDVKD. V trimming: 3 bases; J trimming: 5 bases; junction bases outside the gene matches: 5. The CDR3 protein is CATSDTRGHHNEQFF. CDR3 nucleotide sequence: TGTGCCACCAGTGATACCAGGGGGCACCACAATGAGCAGTTCTTC.